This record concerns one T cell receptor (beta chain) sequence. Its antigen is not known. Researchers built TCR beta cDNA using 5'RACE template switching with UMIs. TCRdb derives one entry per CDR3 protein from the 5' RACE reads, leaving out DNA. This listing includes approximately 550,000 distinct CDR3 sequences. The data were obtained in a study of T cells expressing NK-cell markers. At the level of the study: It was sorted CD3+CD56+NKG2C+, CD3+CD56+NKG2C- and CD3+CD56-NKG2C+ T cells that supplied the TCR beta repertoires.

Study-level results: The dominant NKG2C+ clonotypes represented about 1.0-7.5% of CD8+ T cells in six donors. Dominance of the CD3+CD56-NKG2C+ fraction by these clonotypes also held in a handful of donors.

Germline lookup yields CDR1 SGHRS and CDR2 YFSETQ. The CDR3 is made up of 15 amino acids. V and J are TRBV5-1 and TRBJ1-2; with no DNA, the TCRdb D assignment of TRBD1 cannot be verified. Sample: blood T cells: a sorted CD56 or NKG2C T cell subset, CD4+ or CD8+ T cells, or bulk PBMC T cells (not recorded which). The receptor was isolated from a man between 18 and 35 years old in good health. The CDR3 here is CASSSLSRDREGYTF. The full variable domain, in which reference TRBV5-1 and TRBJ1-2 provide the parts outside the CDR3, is KAGVTQTPRYLIKTRGQQVTLSCSPISGHRSVSWYQQTPGQGLQFLFEYFSETQRNKGNFPGRFSGRQFSNSRSEMNVSTLELGDSALYLCASSSLSRDREGYTFGSGTRLTVV.